This T cell receptor (beta chain) emerged from a study of spatial heterogeneity in lung cancer. Background on the study: Across the raw uncorrected reads, a unique TCR and UMI combination was observed, on average, more than ten times. Study results and caveats: Counts of expanded intratumoral alpha and beta TCRs tracked tumor mutation counts.

This clonotype is medium-sized. Its cognate antigen is unknown. A library made for alpha chains picked up this beta chain off target, so its size means little. Each CDR3 protein is one row after TCRdb ran MiXCR on the 5' RACE reads. The table lists roughly 2,200 distinct CDR3 sequences, roughly a fifth of them singletons, with approximately 25% in the top ten. The sample's time point: sample taken at primary tumor resection. In germline, CDR1 is MGHRA, CDR2 YSYEKL. The CDR3 spans 17 residues. Trimming left V 0 bases short and J 0 bases short, with 12 bases between. The chain links TRBV4-1 to TRBJ2-4; D gene unclear. The source material was lung tumor tissue, sampled at surgery. The sequence derives from a male donor with early-stage non-small cell lung cancer. Written as DNA, the CDR3 is TGCGCCAGCAGCCAAGATAGGGCTGCGATAGCCAAAAACATTCAGTACTTC. Protein product: CASSQDRAAIAKNIQYF.